A selection of T cell receptor beta chains follows, all from one sample in a study of long-term antiretroviral therapy in people with HIV. TCRdb's copy holds only in-frame clones and misses some; the assay was immunoSEQ multiplex PCR. The sample carries under 45,000 clones, roughly nine tenths recorded once. This sample comprised unsorted PBMCs, obtained 1.2 years after starting antiretroviral therapy. These receptors were taken from a woman aged 50 to 60 with HIV. The CDR3 runs from the conserved cysteine through the conserved F or W. The order of the fields is clone size, V gene, D gene, J gene, CDR3 protein, CDR3 DNA. D genes are given only for firm matches. Not all rows give a size; the values are once, few, many and, for expanded clones, a class.

>-|TRBV11-2|TRBD2|TRBJ2-1
CASSTRLAGETYNEQFF
TGTGCCAGCAGCACCCGACTAGCGGGGGAGACATACAATGAGCAGTTCTTC
>-|TRBV18|-|TRBJ1-2
CASSLATEVAGGYTF
TGTGCCAGCTCACTAGCGACAGAGGTGGCAGGTGGCTACACCTTC
>-|TRBV9|TRBD2|TRBJ2-1
CASSPSGGAGGEQFF
TGTGCCAGCAGCCCTAGCGGGGGGGCCGGTGGTGAGCAGTTCTTC
>-|TRBV7-8|-|TRBJ1-5
CASSRRGGSNQPQHF
TGTGCCAGCAGCCGCCGGGGGGGTAGCAATCAGCCCCAGCATTTT
>-|TRBV7-3|-|TRBJ2-3
CASSPDGAVDTQYF
TGTGCCAGCAGCCCCGACGGGGCAGTGGATACGCAGTATTTT
>-|TRBV7-7|TRBD2|TRBJ2-5
CASSRTSGGARETQYF
TGTGCTAGCAGTCGGACTAGCGGGGGGGCCAGAGAGACCCAGTACTTC
>-|TRBV7-3|-|TRBJ1-1
CASSSTHGNTEAFF
TGTGCCAGCAGCTCCACTCACGGGAACACTGAAGCTTTCTTT
>once|TRBV27|-|TRBJ1-2
CASSFSGGVNYGYTF
TGTGCCAGCAGTTTCTCGGGGGGAGTCAACTATGGCTACACCTTC
>-|TRBV11-3|-|TRBJ1-2
CASSPSYGYTF
TGTGCCAGCAGCCCATCATATGGCTACACCTTC
>-|TRBV6-1|TRBD2|TRBJ2-5
CASSEQAGDQETQYF
TGTGCCAGCAGTGAACAAGCGGGGGATCAAGAGACCCAGTACTTC
>-|TRBV5-1|-|TRBJ2-3
CASSTGTWGDTQYF
TGCGCCAGCAGCACTGGGACCTGGGGAGATACGCAGTATTTT
>-|TRBV7-2|-|TRBJ2-7
CASSLDGSSSYEQYF
TGTGCCAGCAGCTTAGACGGAAGCAGCTCCTACGAGCAGTACTTC
>-|TRBV9|TRBD2|TRBJ2-1
CASSVVMAGGSYNEQFF
TGTGCCAGCAGCGTAGTCATGGCGGGGGGTTCCTACAATGAGCAGTTCTTC
>few|TRBV7-2|-|TRBJ1-6
CASSFERTVPLHF
TGTGCCAGCAGCTTCGAACGGACAGTACCCCTCCACTTT
>-|TRBV2|TRBD1|TRBJ1-2
CASSRRTGGYTF
TGTGCCAGCAGTCGGAGGACAGGGGGCTACACCTTC
>once|TRBV25-1|-|TRBJ1-6
CASSESGYSSPLHF
TGTGCCAGCAGTGAATCGGGGTATAGTTCACCCCTCCACTTT
>-|TRBV6-1|TRBD1|TRBJ1-5
CASSQNRGHQPQHF
TGTGCCAGCAGTCAAAACAGGGGGCATCAGCCCCAGCATTTT
>-|TRBV5-1|-|TRBJ2-5
CASSLSAGETQYF
TGCGCCAGCAGCTTGTCGGCCGGGGAGACCCAGTACTTC
>-|TRBV5-5|TRBD1|TRBJ1-3
CASSLPRGLLDTIYF
TGTGCCAGCAGCTTGCCCAGGGGGCTTCTGGACACCATATATTTT
>-|TRBV6-5|-|TRBJ2-6
CASSYSQGTGANVLTF
TGTGCCAGCAGTTACTCACAAGGTACTGGGGCCAACGTCCTGACTTTC